Sequencing of this T cell receptor beta chain was carried out in a study of T-cell reconstitution after alpha-beta-depleted transplantation in children. Overall study findings and caveats: In some patients, recipient T cells and intrathymic progenitors surviving conditioning explained high day-60 diversity. T-cell numbers and diversity, one year after transplant, stemmed largely from T cells that were newly produced. By about two months after transplant, alpha-beta T cells reportedly arose from several hundred graft clones that had expanded.

The CDR3 consists of 13 residues. CDR1 is MNHEY, CDR2 SMNVEV, per germline (reference sequence). The V and J ends lost 7 bases and 2 bases respectively, with 10 bases between them. This clonotype was seen many times. Its antigen is undetermined. Using unique molecular identifiers, the investigators prepared the TCRbeta library. TCRdb reprocessed the PCR reads via MiXCR and lists one record per CDR3 protein. The sample contains hundreds of thousands of distinct CDR3 sequences, 13% of which appear only once. The genes are TRBV27 and TRBJ2-3; maybe TRBD1 (6 bases). The sequencing here drew on PBMCs, taken before TCRalphabeta/CD19-depleted stem cell transplant. The clonotype originates from a girl aged 2-10 years with congenital amegakaryocytic thrombocytopenia, due to receive a stem cell transplant. The CDR3 protein is CASTDRNTDTQYF. The CDR3 DNA reads as TGTGCCAGCACGGACAGAAACACAGATACGCAGTATTTT.